These 14 T cell receptor beta chains were sequenced from one sample in a study of blood T cell repertoires in COVID-19. Measured with immunoSEQ multiplex PCR; TCRdb has only the in-frame clones, and not every one. The sample lists under 100,000 clones; about nine tenths were seen once. The sample comprised peripheral blood. The receptors stem from a man aged 50 to 59 with acute or convalescent COVID-19.

The V and J genes are TRBV6-2 or TRBV6-3 and TRBJ2-1, with a weak D call TRBD2 (7 bases). The CDR3 runs to 16 residues. Germline CDR1 MNHEY, CDR2 SVGEGT. V shed 6 bases and J shed 8 bases, with 23 bases lying between them. DNA of the CDR3: TGTGCCAGCAGCCATAGCGGGTGGGGGCAATACGATGAGCAGTTCTTC. It is translated as CASSHSGWGQYDEQFF.

The rearrangement links TRBV10-3 to TRBJ1-2; the D gene is possibly TRBD1 (6 bases). Trimming pared 8 bases from V and 0 bases from J, leaving 16 bases between. The CDR3 is made up of 15 amino acids. Germline lookup yields CDR1 ENHRY and CDR2 SYGVKD. The CDR3 DNA reads TGTGCCATCGGGCTAACAGGGTACCCTAACTATGGCTACACCTTC. Amino acid sequence: CAIGLTGYPNYGYTF.

This clone was observed a few times. CDR3 amino acids: CASSQISLNTEAFF. The DNA for the CDR3 is TGTGCCAGCAGCCAGATATCGTTGAACACTGAAGCTTTCTTT. The gene calls are TRBV7-9 and TRBJ1-1; no definite D call. The CDR3 spans 14 residues. Trimming cost V 5 bases and J 0 bases, with 10 bases left between them. The germline V gene has CDR1 SEHNR and CDR2 FQNEAQ (reference sequence).

The sample holds one count of this clone. The chain employs TRBV15 and TRBJ2-1, with 9 bases identical to TRBD2. V lost 1 base, J lost 7 bases, and 5 bases stayed unmatched. This CDR3 is 15 amino acids long. CDR1 LNHNV and CDR2 YYDKDF come from the germline V gene (reference sequence). The CDR3 sequence: CATSRAREGPNEQFF. DNA of the CDR3: TGTGCCACCAGCAGAGCGCGGGAGGGCCCTAATGAGCAGTTCTTC.

The V call is TRBV9, the J call TRBJ2-2; 10 nucleotides align to TRBD2. Trimming removed 6 bases from V and 1 base from J; junction bases left unmatched: 3. The germline CDR1 and CDR2 sequences are SGDLS and YYNGEE. CDR3 length equals 15 residues. The CDR3 spells CASTGLAVNTGELFF. The CDR3 coding sequence is TGTGCCAGCACCGGACTAGCGGTGAACACCGGGGAGCTGTTTTTT. Complete variable domain (other parts from reference TRBV9 and TRBJ2-2): DSGVTQTPKHLITATGQRVTLRCSPRSGDLSVYWYQQSLDQGLQFLIQYYNGEERAKGNILERFSAQQFPDLHSELNLSSLELGDSALYFCASTGLAVNTGELFFGEGSRLTVL.

This rearrangement joins TRBV11-2 to TRBJ2-7; D gene ambiguous. The CDR3 contains 11 residues. Germline V gene lookup returns CDR1 SGHAT and CDR2 FQNNGV. Trimming left V 5 bases short and J 2 bases short, with 4 bases between. The CDR3 DNA follows: TGTGCCAGCAGCAATACCTACGAGCAGTACTTC. This encodes CASSNTYEQYF. The full variable domain, rest sourced from reference TRBV11-2 and TRBJ2-7, is EAGVAQSPRYKIIEKRQSVAFWCNPISGHATLYWYQQILGQGPKLLIQFQNNGVVDDSQLPKDRFSAERLKGVDSTLKIQPAKLEDSAVYLCASSNTYEQYFGPGTRLTVT.

The rearrangement uses TRBV3-1 (or the pseudogene TRBV3-2) and TRBJ1-2; no definite D call. The germline CDR1 and CDR2 sequences are LGHDT and YNNKEL (reference sequence). Trimming removed 1 base from V and 4 bases from J, with 10 bases in between. The CDR3 totals 14 residues. Written as DNA, the CDR3 is TGTGCCAGCAGCCAAGGGGAAGCGGTCTATGGCTACACCTTC. Its protein is CASSQGEAVYGYTF.

The chain is built from TRBV6-2 or TRBV6-3 and TRBJ2-5; TRBD2 aligns across 11 bases. The V segment lost 5 bases and the J segment 4 bases; nucleotides outside the gene matches: 6. This CDR3 spans 15 amino acids. Per germline, CDR1 MNHEY and CDR2 SVGEGT. This chain's CDR3 is CASSPTGLAGETQYF. CDR3 DNA sequence: TGTGCCAGCAGTCCGACCGGACTAGCGGGAGAGACCCAGTACTTC.

The chain uses TRBV6-2 or TRBV6-3 and TRBJ1-6; possible D gene TRBD1, 5 bases. This CDR3 comprises 14 residues. Trimming shortened V by 5 bases and J by 9 bases, and 14 bases separated the two germline ends. Looked up from germline, CDR1 is MNHEY and CDR2 is SVGEGT. CDR3 protein: CASSTGQGVSPLHF. CDR3 sequence (DNA): TGTGCCAGCAGTACCGGCCAGGGCGTTTCACCCCTCCACTTT.

The chain links TRBV6-1 to TRBJ2-5; 9 bases are a match to TRBD2. The length of the CDR3 is 15 residues. The germline gives CDR1 MNHNS, CDR2 SASEGT. V shed 3 bases, J shed 2 bases, and the junction held 4 bases outside the gene matches. The CDR3 DNA reads TGTGCCAGCAGTGATCCAGGACTAGCGCAAGAGACCCAGTACTTC. Encoded protein: CASSDPGLAQETQYF.

The chain carries TRBV12-3 or TRBV12-4 and TRBJ1-5, with 7 bases aligning to TRBD1. Losses at the gene ends were 6 bases for V and 5 bases for J; bases not matched to a gene: 4. There are 13 residues in the CDR3. The CDR3 loop reads CASRLQGYQPQHF. The CDR3 DNA sequence: TGTGCCAGCAGGTTACAGGGGTATCAGCCCCAGCATTTT.

This clone was counted once. The J gene is TRBJ2-7, the V gene TRBV6-5; TRBD1 is a possible D gene (5 bases). In germline, CDR1 is MNHEY, CDR2 SVGAGI. This CDR3 has 15 amino acids. V dropped 2 bases and J dropped 3 bases, with 14 bases sitting between them. CDR3 protein: CASSYGAGMGYEQYF. The CDR3 bases are TGTGCCAGCAGTTACGGGGCAGGGATGGGCTACGAGCAGTACTTC.

The genes are TRBV18 and TRBJ1-6; perhaps TRBD1 as D (6 bases). The V gene's germline CDR1 is KGHSH and CDR2 LQKENI. The CDR3 runs to 15 residues. V was shortened by 2 bases and J by 5 bases, with 10 bases between the two germline ends. The CDR3: CASSPFTGNNSPLHF. The CDR3 DNA reads TGTGCCAGCTCACCATTTACAGGGAATAATTCACCCCTCCACTTT.

V and J are TRBV27 and TRBJ2-3, with a tentative D call TRBD2 (5 bases). The CDR3 is 16 amino acids. In germline, CDR1 is MNHEY, CDR2 SMNVEV (reference sequence). V was cut by 3 bases and J by 0 bases, with 13 bases left in between. The CDR3 protein is CASSFFSGTSTDTQYF. The CDR3 coding sequence is TGTGCCAGCAGTTTCTTCAGCGGCACTAGCACAGATACGCAGTATTTT.